One sample yielded the 24 T cell receptor beta chains listed below, sequenced in a study of shared clonotypes between healthy human individuals. Sequencing used immunoSEQ multiplex PCR; TCRdb keeps in-frame clones, though not all of them. The sample has over 100,000 clones; 68% are singletons. The specimen was memory CD8+ T cells sorted from blood. Regarding subset: CD45RO+ cells pooled with CCR7-negative TemRA cells. Receptors originate from a woman aged 25 to 39 in good health.

The chain has TRBV7-9 and TRBJ2-1; no clear D gene. The CDR3 consists of 14 residues. CDR1 and CDR2 (germline): SEHNR, FQNEAQ (reference sequence). V lost 5 bases to trimming and J lost 6 bases, with 14 bases between them. The CDR3 DNA reads TGTGCCAGCAGCCCAGAGTGGCTATTCAATGAGCAGTTCTTC. It encodes CASSPEWLFNEQFF.

The chain links TRBV5-4 to TRBJ2-7; 10 positions agree with TRBD2. The junction had 7 bases not matched to a gene; V was cut back by 2 bases and J by 2 bases. The CDR3 totals 16 residues. The germline gives CDR1 SGHNT, CDR2 YYREEE (reference sequence). CDR3 sequence (DNA): TGTGCCAGCAGCTTCTCTAGCGGGAGATACACCTACGAGCAGTACTTC. It is translated as CASSFSSGRYTYEQYF.

The chain joins TRBV2 to TRBJ1-3; 9 bases line up with TRBD1. The CDR3 is 16 amino acids. Germline CDR1 and CDR2: SNHLY and FYNNEI. V shed 6 bases, J shed 2 bases, and the junction held 8 bases outside the gene matches. The CDR3 sequence is CASRGIGTGPGNTIYF. The CDR3 region has the DNA TGTGCCAGCAGGGGAATCGGGACAGGGCCTGGAAACACCATATATTTT.

In its sample, this clone was seen many times. The V call is TRBV19, the J call TRBJ1-3; D gene ambiguous. Germline CDR1 is LNHDA and CDR2 is SQIVND (reference sequence). This CDR3 is 13 amino acids long. V was shortened by 6 bases and J by 4 bases, with 10 bases between the two germline ends. The CDR3 DNA follows: TGTGCCAGTAGACCTCCATCCGGAAACACCATATATTTT. Translation gives CASRPPSGNTIYF.

The CDR3 DNA sequence: TGTGCCAGCAGAAGAGGGGGGGGTTATGGCTACACCTTC. It codes for CASRRGGGYGYTF. The chain couples TRBV5-4 to TRBJ1-2; a possible D gene is TRBD1 (6 bases). There are 13 residues in the CDR3. Germline V gene lookup returns CDR1 SGHNT and CDR2 YYREEE (reference sequence). V was cut by 5 bases and J by 5 bases, with 13 bases left in between. Supplemented by reference TRBV5-4 and TRBJ1-2, the full variable domain reads ETGVTQSPTHLIKTRGQQVTLRCSSQSGHNTVSWYQQALGQGPQFIFQYYREEENGRGNFPPRFSGLQFPNYSSELNVNALELDDSALYLCASRRGGGYGYTFGSGTRLTVV.

J is TRBJ1-3 and V is TRBV6-1; D is uncertain. V shed 6 bases and J shed 1 base, with 1 base lying between them. CDR3 length: 11 amino acids. Germline V gives CDR1 MNHNS, CDR2 SASEGT. The CDR3 coding sequence is TGTGCCAGCAGGTCTGGAAACACCATATATTTT. The encoded protein is CASRSGNTIYF.

Remarks on this clone: The likely explanation is a read error, given a far larger clone one base away. The chain has TRBV4-1 and TRBJ2-1; D not certain. With 0 bases removed from V and 9 bases from J, the gap between germline ends came to 12 bases. The CDR3 spans 14 residues. Germline V gene lookup returns CDR1 MGHRA and CDR2 YSYEKL. CDR3 protein: CASSQEDESAEQFF. CDR3 sequence (DNA): TGCGCCAGCAGCCAAGAAGACGAGTCGGCTGAGCAGTTCTTC.

The chain carries TRBV7-2 and TRBJ1-2; no definite D call. Germline-derived CDR1 and CDR2 are SGHTA and FQGNSA. V dropped 3 bases and J dropped 0 bases, with 8 bases sitting between them. CDR3 length: 14 residues. CDR3 in amino acids: CASSLGIANYGYTF. As DNA, the CDR3 is TGTGCCAGCAGCTTGGGCATTGCTAACTATGGCTACACCTTC. The full variable domain, rest sourced from reference TRBV7-2 and TRBJ1-2, is GAGVSQSPSNKVTEKGKDVELRCDPISGHTALYWYRQSLGQGLEFLIYFQGNSAPDKSGLPSDRFSAERTGGSVSTLTIQRTQQEDSAVYLCASSLGIANYGYTFGSGTRLTVV.

This clone was counted between two and nine times. V usage is TRBV6-1 and J usage is TRBJ1-1; no clear D. V lost 2 bases and J lost 5, with 12 bases in between. CDR3 length: 14 amino acids. Germline V gene lookup returns CDR1 MNHNS and CDR2 SASEGT. The CDR3 is CASSEFVESTEAFF. The CDR3 DNA reads as TGTGCCAGCAGTGAATTCGTTGAGTCGACTGAAGCTTTCTTT.

The chain has TRBV6-6 and TRBJ1-5, with D unclear. The CDR3 totals 15 residues. Germline assignment: CDR1 MNHNY and CDR2 SVGAGI (reference sequence). Trimming left V 4 bases short and J 4 bases short, with 14 bases between. CDR3 region: CASSSDVWWNQPQHF. CDR3 nucleotide sequence: TGTGCCAGCAGTTCCGACGTATGGTGGAATCAGCCCCAGCATTTT.

V usage is TRBV5-6 and J usage is TRBJ2-1; TRBD2 matches 10 bases. The CDR3 length is 17 residues. The V and J ends lost 3 bases and 0 bases, in that order; junction bases with no gene match: 6. Germline loops: CDR1 SGHDT, CDR2 YYEEEE. Here the CDR3 reads CASSYGLADFSYNEQFF. The CDR3 nucleotides read TGTGCCAGCAGCTACGGACTAGCGGACTTCTCCTACAATGAGCAGTTCTTC.

This clone has a handful of counts. The chain uses TRBV7-9 and TRBJ1-2; weak D call: TRBD1 (5 bases). The CDR3 totals 13 residues. Trimming left V 8 bases short and J 7 bases short, with 17 bases between. The V gene's germline CDR1 is SEHNR and CDR2 FQNEAQ (reference sequence). The CDR3 sequence is CASARQSDAGYTF. The CDR3 DNA sequence: TGTGCCAGCGCTCGACAGTCCGATGCTGGCTACACCTTC. Full variable domain (remainder filled in from reference TRBV7-9 and TRBJ1-2): DTGVSQNPRHKITKRGQNVTFRCDPISEHNRLYWYRQTLGQGPEFLTYFQNEAQLEKSRLLSDRFSAERPKGSFSTLEIQRTEQGDSAMYLCASARQSDAGYTFGSGTRLTVV.

This sequence joins TRBV27 and TRBJ2-7; D is undetermined. Germline-derived CDR1 and CDR2 are MNHEY and SMNVEV (reference sequence). The CDR3 is 15 residues long. V lost 1 base to trimming and J lost 2 bases, with 12 bases between them. The CDR3 DNA follows: TGTGCCAGCAGTTTATATCAGGTTGGGACCTACGAGCAGTACTTC. Protein product: CASSLYQVGTYEQYF.

This clone was observed a handful of times. V is TRBV28 and J is TRBJ2-2; a weak D match, TRBD1 (6 bases). Trimming removed 5 bases at V and 5 bases at J, with 18 bases between. The length of the CDR3 is 16 residues. Looked up from germline, CDR1 is MDHEN and CDR2 is SYDVKM. In DNA, the CDR3 is TGTGCCAGCAGTCCGGACAGATCGCTACATACCGGGGAGCTGTTTTTT. Amino acid sequence: CASSPDRSLHTGELFF.

This sequence joins TRBV7-9 and TRBJ2-5; a possible D gene is TRBD1 (5 bases). Trimming took off 0 bases at V and 5 bases at J, with 13 bases between the two ends. CDR3 length: 15 residues. The germline CDR1 and CDR2 sequences are SEHNR and FQNEAQ (reference sequence). CDR3 coding DNA: TGTGCCAGCAGCTTAGCAGGGGTGAGCGCTGAGACCCAGTACTTC. This translates into CASSLAGVSAETQYF. Full variable domain (missing parts from reference TRBV7-9 and TRBJ2-5): DTGVSQNPRHKITKRGQNVTFRCDPISEHNRLYWYRQTLGQGPEFLTYFQNEAQLEKSRLLSDRFSAERPKGSFSTLEIQRTEQGDSAMYLCASSLAGVSAETQYFGPGTRLLVL.

V is TRBV19 and J is TRBJ2-7, with 11 bases lining up with TRBD2. V lost 5 bases, J lost 1 base, and 4 bases stayed unmatched. The CDR3 is made up of 15 amino acids. The V gene's germline CDR1 is LNHDA and CDR2 SQIVND (reference sequence). CDR3 sequence: CASSAGTSGSYEQYF. Written as DNA, the CDR3 is TGTGCCAGTAGTGCCGGGACTAGCGGATCCTACGAGCAGTACTTC. The complete variable domain, with remaining parts taken from reference TRBV19 and TRBJ2-7, reads DGGITQSPKYLFRKEGQNVTLSCEQNLNHDAMYWYRQDPGQGLRLIYYSQIVNDFQKGDIAEGYSVSREKKESFPLTVTSAQKNPTAFYLCASSAGTSGSYEQYFGPGTRLTVT.

This clone is a singleton in its sample. The J gene is TRBJ2-1, the V gene TRBV9, with 16 nucleotides matching TRBD2. CDR1 and CDR2 (germline): SGDLS, YYNGEE. The CDR3 loop spans 19 amino acids. V shed 0 bases, J shed 4 bases, and the junction held 7 bases outside the gene matches. The CDR3 nucleotides read TGTGCCAGCAGCGTAGACGGGACTAGCGGGAGGGCCATGTACAATGAGCAGTTCTTC. Residues: CASSVDGTSGRAMYNEQFF.

The table lists this clone with many counts. Other nucleotide sequences from this sample produce the same CDR3. This sequence joins TRBV6-4 and TRBJ2-2; 9 bases align to TRBD1. The CDR3 runs to 16 residues. Germline CDR1 reads MRHNA; CDR2 reads SNTAGT. J was trimmed by 1 base and V by 0 bases; bases with no gene match: 0. CDR3 loop: CASSDSGQGNTGELFF. The CDR3 coding sequence is TGTGCCAGCAGTGACTCGGGACAGGGGAACACCGGGGAGCTGTTTTTT.

The rearrangement links TRBV5-1 to TRBJ2-5; no reliable D call. Germline V gives CDR1 SGHRS, CDR2 YFSETQ. V was shortened by 0 bases and J by 5 bases, with 8 bases between the two germline ends. The CDR3 covers 13 residues. The CDR3 loop is CASSLAEYETQYF. In nucleotides, the CDR3 is TGCGCCAGCAGCTTGGCAGAGTACGAGACCCAGTACTTC.

This clone was found a few times. The V call is TRBV9, the J call TRBJ2-2; D might be TRBD2 (6 bases). Trimming removed 6 bases from V and 2 bases from J, with 14 bases in between. This CDR3 is 15 amino acids long. Germline V gene data show CDR1 as SGDLS and CDR2 as YYNGEE. For the CDR3, the DNA is TGTGCCAGCACCCACGGGCGGGATAACACCGGGGAGCTGTTTTTT. Translation: CASTHGRDNTGELFF.

The J gene is TRBJ2-2, the V gene TRBV25-1; TRBD1 is a possible D gene (5 bases). The germline V gene has CDR1 MGHDK and CDR2 SYGVNS. V lost 5 bases and J 0 bases, leaving 13 bases between the germline ends. This CDR3 comprises 16 residues. The CDR3 nucleotides read TGTGCCAGCAGTCCCCGACAGATGTCGAACACCGGGGAGCTGTTTTTT. The encoded protein is CASSPRQMSNTGELFF.

This clone has more than one count but fewer than ten. The chain couples TRBV28 to TRBJ2-7; possible D gene TRBD1, 5 bases. Germline loops: CDR1 MDHEN, CDR2 SYDVKM. The CDR3 runs 14 residues. Trimming removed 5 bases from V and 0 bases from J, with 11 bases in between. CDR3 loop: CASSERGISYEQYF. For the CDR3, the DNA is TGTGCCAGCAGTGAAAGGGGCATCTCCTACGAGCAGTACTTC.

This clone was observed a handful of times. The CDR3 bases are TGTGCCAGCAGCGGGATCGAGCTAGCGCAGTGGAAGGCAGATACGCAGTATTTT. It is translated as CASSGIELAQWKADTQYF. This chain joins TRBV28 and TRBJ2-3, with D possibly matching TRBD2 (6 bases). The CDR3 has 18 residues. The V and J ends lost 6 bases and 4 bases respectively, with 26 bases between them. Germline V lookup: CDR1 MDHEN, CDR2 SYDVKM.

The rearrangement joins TRBV7-9 to TRBJ2-2; TRBD1 aligns across 10 bases. V lost 5 bases and J lost 0; bases outside the gene matches: 6. CDR3 size: 17 residues. Germline V gives CDR1 SEHNR, CDR2 FQNEAQ (reference sequence). The CDR3 DNA follows: TGTGCCAGCAGCATCCCGACAGGGGGCCCGAACACCGGGGAGCTGTTTTTT. Protein product: CASSIPTGGPNTGELFF.